This T cell receptor beta chain was sequenced during a study of blood T cell repertoires in COVID-19. Whole-study context: From T cells, B-cell-depleted T cells, or PBMCs came the material, which was cDNA or gDNA.

V lost 6 bases and J lost 3, with 11 bases in between. This CDR3 is 13 amino acids long. This clone was detected once. Methods used by the authors: Researchers report that nucleated cell counts were estimated from reference gene primer amplification. Data came from immunoSEQ multiplex PCR; TCRdb stores just in-frame clones and leaves some out. V and J calls and clone size come straight from that table; D and trimming were deduced from the DNA. The sample has about 190,000 clones, about 87% seen once. The receptor's source is a woman aged 18-30 years who had recovered from COVID-19. The material sequenced was peripheral blood. The rearrangement uses TRBV12-3 or TRBV12-4 and TRBJ1-1, with D hard to call. The CDR3 nucleotides are TGTGCCAGCAGCCGCCTACTATACACTGAAGCTTTCTTT. Amino acids: CASSRLLYTEAFF.